The clone carrying this T cell receptor beta chain appeared once. Its antigen remains unknown. Sequenced by immunoSEQ multiplex PCR; TCRdb stores in-frame clones only, minus some. The sample lists around 25,000 clones, about 87% occurring once. This specimen comes from a study of naive CD8 T cells in extremely preterm neonates. The CDR3 runs to 13 residues. V was clipped by 1 base and J by 2 bases, with 6 bases between them. Germline CDR1 SGHAT, CDR2 FQNNGV. Preterm samples came from extremely preterm deliveries at about 22-28 weeks. Sorting kept Annexin V-negative CD3+CD8+CD45RA+CCR7+ naive T cells. General study results and limits: Preterm CDR3s were shorter than older groups', with fewer N additions and less trimming. Preterm samples differed in productive template counts; sample size was small.

The chain links TRBV11-2 to TRBJ2-7; D tentatively reads TRBD1 or TRBD2 (5 bases each). This TCR came from a boy who was born preterm. The sample consisted of naive CD8+ T cells from cord blood. CDR3 sequence: CASSLAGPYEQYF. CDR3 in DNA: TGTGCCAGCAGCTTAGCGGGACCCTACGAGCAGTACTTC.